The 23 T cell receptor beta chains below come from one sample, sequenced in a study of OX40 agonist ivuxolimab in advanced cancers. Profiling relied on immunoSEQ multiplex PCR, and the TCRdb table lists in-frame clones only, not all of them. The sample carries more than 10,000 clones, about 75% recorded once. The material sequenced was CD4+ or CD8+ T cells sorted from blood, taken in a trial of the OX40 agonist ivuxolimab. The receptors originated from an adult with an advanced solid tumor such as melanoma, head and neck, liver or kidney cancer.

This clone was seen a few times. The V gene is TRBV4-1, the J gene TRBJ2-3; D is unclear. CDR1 is MGHRA, CDR2 YSYEKL, per germline. Trimming took off 1 base at V and 3 bases at J, with 5 bases between the two ends. The CDR3 totals 13 residues. For the CDR3, the DNA is TGCGCCAGCAGCCAAGTGGGGACAGATACGCAGTATTTT. Translated, it gives CASSQVGTDTQYF.

This clone has a handful of counts. The V gene is TRBV6-6, the J gene TRBJ1-1; weak D call: TRBD1 (5 bases). The CDR3 sequence is 15 residues long. The germline V and J ends were trimmed by 7 bases and 0 bases, with 15 bases remaining between them. Germline V gene sequence: CDR1 MNHNY, CDR2 SVGAGI (reference sequence). CDR3 region: CASTLRRTMNTEAFF. Written as DNA, the CDR3 is TGTGCCAGCACTCTACGGCGGACAATGAACACTGAAGCTTTCTTT.

This clone was counted only a few times. The V gene is TRBV15, the J gene TRBJ2-7; D gene unclear. The germline CDR1 and CDR2 sequences are LNHNV and YYDKDF (reference sequence). This CDR3 is 13 amino acids long. V lost 0 bases and J lost 0, with 3 bases in between. CDR3: CATSRDLSYEQYF. The CDR3 bases are TGTGCCACCAGCAGAGATCTCTCCTACGAGCAGTACTTC.

The V and J genes are TRBV28 and TRBJ2-7; TRBD2 matches at 15 bases. This CDR3 region has 16 residues. V was pared by 8 bases and J by 2 bases, with 7 bases of the junction left unmatched. Germline CDR1 reads MDHEN; CDR2 reads SYDVKM. CDR3 DNA: TGTGCCAGCGTAGGACTAGCGGGAGGGCGGACCTACGAGCAGTACTTC. As protein: CASVGLAGGRTYEQYF.

For the CDR3, the DNA is TGCGCCAGCAGCTTGGGAGTTTCGGATGGCTACACCTTC. The encoded protein is CASSLGVSDGYTF. The genes are TRBV5-1 and TRBJ1-2, with D uncertain. Germline CDR1 SGHRS, CDR2 YFSETQ. The V and J ends lost 0 bases and 6 bases respectively, with 9 bases between them. The CDR3 runs 13 residues.

J is TRBJ2-1 and V is TRBV6-4; TRBD2 aligns across 14 bases. CDR3 length equals 15 residues. Germline CDR1 MRHNA, CDR2 SNTAGT. V shed 5 bases and J 6 bases; nucleotides not matched to a gene: 3. The CDR3, as DNA: TGTGCCAGCAGTACCGGGACTAGCGGGAGCAATGAGCAGTTCTTC. As protein: CASSTGTSGSNEQFF.

J is TRBJ2-1 and V is TRBV11-2; 10 bases agree with TRBD2. Germline trimming cut 1 base from V and 6 bases from J; bases unmatched to any gene: 6. The germline V gene has CDR1 SGHAT and CDR2 FQNNGV. The CDR3 extends over 16 amino acids. The CDR3 loop is CASSLVSSGRGNEQFF. The DNA of the CDR3 is TGTGCCAGCAGCTTAGTCTCTAGCGGGAGAGGCAATGAGCAGTTCTTC.

The rearrangement uses TRBV2 and TRBJ1-1, with D possibly being TRBD1 (5 bases). The CDR3 has 13 residues. Germline lookup yields CDR1 SNHLY and CDR2 FYNNEI. V was cut by 6 bases and J by 5 bases, with 13 bases left in between. CDR3 amino acids: CASSAGGGTEAFF. The DNA of the CDR3 is TGTGCCAGCAGCGCCGGGGGGGGGACTGAAGCTTTCTTT.

This chain uses TRBV6-1 with TRBJ2-5; TRBD1 might be the D (6 bases). CDR1 and CDR2 from the germline V gene are MNHNS and SASEGT. The CDR3 sequence is 16 residues long. Trimming took off 0 bases at V and 2 bases at J, with 13 bases between the two ends. CDR3 nucleotide sequence: TGTGCCAGCAGTGAAGCAACCAGGGGCCGACAAGAGACCCAGTACTTC. Its translation: CASSEATRGRQETQYF.

This clone has ten or more counts. The chain has TRBV2 and TRBJ1-5; a possible D gene is TRBD1 (6 bases). V lost 0 bases to trimming and J lost 13 bases, with 13 bases between them. This CDR3 comprises 13 residues. From germline, CDR1 is SNHLY and CDR2 FYNNEI. CDR3: CASSEALGGPQHF. The CDR3 DNA sequence: TGTGCCAGCAGTGAAGCGCTGGGGGGGCCGCAGCATTTT. The whole variable domain, remainder taken from reference TRBV2 and TRBJ1-5, is EPEVTQTPSHQVTQMGQEVILRCVPISNHLYFYWYRQILGQKVEFLVSFYNNEISEKSEIFDDQFSVERPDGSNFTLKIRSTKLEDSAMYFCASSEALGGPQHFGDGTRLSIL.

As to this clone: This could be a read error, since a much larger clone is one nucleotide away. V usage is TRBV6-1 and J usage is TRBJ2-3; TRBD2 agrees at 14 bases. Germline-derived CDR1 and CDR2 are MNHNS and SASEGT. This CDR3 has 15 amino acids. Trimming at V came to 4 bases and at J to 4 bases, leaving 1 base not matched to a gene. In DNA form, the CDR3 reads TGTGCCAGCAGTGGACTAGCGGGAGGGCCAGATACGCAGTATTTT. It specifies CASSGLAGGPDTQYF.

The sample holds a few counts of this clone. The V gene is TRBV14, the J gene TRBJ2-2, with a tentative D call TRBD2 (5 bases). This CDR3 region has 12 residues. V dropped 4 bases and J dropped 7 bases, with 7 bases sitting between them. Germline assignment: CDR1 SGHDN and CDR2 FVKESK. CDR3 sequence: CASSREGGELFF. The CDR3 DNA reads TGTGCCAGCAGCCGAGAGGGCGGGGAGCTGTTTTTT.

V is TRBV5-1 and J is TRBJ1-3, with a tentative D call TRBD1 (5 bases). Per germline, CDR1 SGHRS and CDR2 YFSETQ. The V and J ends lost 6 bases and 0 bases respectively, with 13 bases between them. This CDR3 is built from 15 residues. The CDR3, as DNA: TGCGCCAGCATGTCGGGACGGTCCTCTGGAAACACCATATATTTT. Translation gives CASMSGRSSGNTIYF.

The rearrangement uses TRBV19 and TRBJ2-7, with D unresolved. V was shortened by 5 bases and J by 2 bases, with 16 bases between the two germline ends. This CDR3 is 15 amino acids long. Germline values: CDR1 LNHDA, CDR2 SQIVND (reference sequence). CDR3 nucleotides: TGTGCCAGTAGTGGATTAACCGACAAGACCTACGAGCAGTACTTC. Protein sequence: CASSGLTDKTYEQYF.

As regards this clone: Within the sample, other DNA sequences also encode this same CDR3. The V call is TRBV28, the J call TRBJ1-1; no definite D call. CDR1 is MDHEN, CDR2 SYDVKM, per germline. The ends were cut back, 2 bases at V and 3 bases at J, with 7 bases in the middle. The CDR3 totals 13 residues. The CDR3 sequence is CASSLGSDTEAFF. The CDR3 DNA reads TGTGCCAGCAGTTTAGGGTCGGACACTGAAGCTTTCTTT.

This clone came up once. The junction does not match germline at one end; this may be a read error. This chain connects TRBV4-3 to TRBJ1-4; tentatively, D is TRBD1 (6 bases). CDR3 length equals 14 residues. Germline assignment: CDR1 LGHNA and CDR2 YSLEER. Here the CDR3 DNA reads TGCGCCAGCAGCCAAGATGCGGGTTCGGACAGACTTTCTTTT. Its protein is CASSQDAGSDRLSF.

Points on this clone: This likely reflects a read error, since a far larger clone is one base away. Other nucleotide sequences from this sample produce the same CDR3. The V and J genes are TRBV7-6 and TRBJ2-7, with D perhaps assigned TRBD1 or TRBD2 (5 bases each). Germline V CDR1 and CDR2: SGHVS, FNYEAQ. The length of the CDR3 is 13 residues. V gave up 4 bases and J gave up 3 bases, with 10 bases separating them. CDR3 region: CASSSGPNYEQYF. CDR3 DNA sequence: TGTGCCAGCAGCTCGGGACCCAACTACGAGCAGTACTTC.

This chain links TRBV6-1 with TRBJ1-3; weak D call: TRBD1 (6 bases). Germline CDR1 reads MNHNS; CDR2 reads SASEGT. The length of the CDR3 is 16 residues. The germline V and J ends were trimmed by 0 bases and 2 bases, with 11 bases remaining between them. CDR3 nucleotides: TGTGCCAGCAGTGAAGCTCCAAGGGGGGCTGGAAACACCATATATTTT. It encodes CASSEAPRGAGNTIYF.

V and J are TRBV29-1 and TRBJ1-3, with no clear D. The CDR3 is 17 residues long. V lost 0 bases and J lost 0, with 15 bases in between. Looked up from germline, CDR1 is SQVTM and CDR2 is ANQGSEA. In DNA, the CDR3 is TGCAGCGTTGAAGATAAATCAAGGCAAGCCTCTGGAAACACCATATATTTT. Its translation is CSVEDKSRQASGNTIYF.

The V and J genes are TRBV11-1 and TRBJ2-1, with 10 bases aligning to TRBD2. The CDR3 covers 14 residues. V lost 11 bases to trimming and J lost 4 bases; unmatched junction nucleotides: 8. The germline gives CDR1 SGHAT, CDR2 FQDESV (reference sequence). The CDR3 spells CASSQTSGYNEQFF. DNA of the CDR3: TGTGCCTCCTCACAGACTAGCGGGTACAATGAGCAGTTCTTC.

V and J are TRBV25-1 and TRBJ2-2; the match to TRBD2 covers 10 bases. This CDR3 has 18 amino acids. With V trimmed by 3 bases and J by 1 base, 8 bases remained unmatched. CDR1 is MGHDK, CDR2 SYGVNS, per germline. The DNA for the CDR3 is TGTGCCAGCAGTGATTTGGGCCTAGCGGGGGAGAACACCGGGGAGCTGTTTTTT. Its protein is CASSDLGLAGENTGELFF.

CDR3 sequence reads: CATGTDIEAFF. Written as DNA, the CDR3 is TGTGCCACCGGGACAGATATTGAAGCTTTCTTT. V gene TRBV25-1 combines with J gene TRBJ1-1; 7 bases agree with TRBD1. Germline V CDR1 and CDR2: MGHDK, SYGVNS. The CDR3 sequence is 11 residues long. J gave up 7 bases and V 10 bases, and 6 bases lay outside the gene matches.

The chain joins TRBV7-9 to TRBJ2-7, with D perhaps matching TRBD1 (6 bases). Trimming took off 5 bases at V and 2 bases at J, with 13 bases between the two ends. The CDR3 has 14 amino acids. CDR1 is SEHNR and CDR2 is FQNEAQ in the germline V gene (reference sequence). The CDR3 reads CASSPDRPTYEQYF. CDR3 in DNA: TGTGCCAGCAGCCCGGACAGACCAACCTACGAGCAGTACTTC. Drawing the rest from reference TRBV7-9 and TRBJ2-7, the complete variable domain is DTGVSQNPRHKITKRGQNVTFRCDPISEHNRLYWYRQTLGQGPEFLTYFQNEAQLEKSRLLSDRFSAERPKGSFSTLEIQRTEQGDSAMYLCASSPDRPTYEQYFGPGTRLTVT.